Below, 7 T cell receptor beta chains from the same sample are listed, as sequenced in a study of blood T cell repertoires in COVID-19. Only in-frame clones appear in the TCRdb table, and some are missing; sequencing was by immunoSEQ multiplex PCR. The sample lists 200,000 to 250,000 clones, around nine tenths occurring once. The specimen sequenced was peripheral blood. These receptors were taken from a woman between 18 and 29 years old who had recovered from COVID-19.

Here the CDR3 DNA reads TGTGCCCTTAGGGAGGTCCTGTCCAACGAGCAGTACTTC. Translated, it gives CALREVLSNEQYF. The chain combines TRBV6-6 with TRBJ2-7; D is possibly TRBD2 (6 bases). In germline, CDR1 is MNHNY, CDR2 SVGAGI (reference sequence). V was cut by 11 bases and J by 5 bases, with 19 bases left in between. The CDR3 length is 13 residues.

The chain is built from TRBV13 and TRBJ2-5; TRBD1 agrees at 11 bases. Germline V CDR1 and CDR2: PRHDT, FYEKMQ (reference sequence). The CDR3 sequence is 16 residues long. V lost 9 bases, J lost 5 bases, and 14 bases stayed unmatched. CDR3 DNA sequence: TGTGCCAGTAAAACCCTTACGGACAGGGGGCTCGAGACCCAGTACTTC. It codes for CASKTLTDRGLETQYF.

The chain uses TRBV7-3 and TRBJ1-2, with 9 bases lining up with TRBD1. After removal of 5 bases from V and 6 bases from J, the junction contained 7 bases not matched to a gene. Germline assignment: CDR1 SGHTA and CDR2 FQGTGA. CDR3 length: 14 amino acids. This chain's CDR3 is CASSPLGTGNGYTF. The CDR3 DNA follows: TGTGCCAGCAGCCCTTTAGGGACAGGGAATGGCTACACCTTC.

The rearrangement uses TRBV13 and TRBJ1-2; no definite D call. Per the germline V gene, CDR1 is PRHDT and CDR2 is FYEKMQ (reference sequence). V lost 1 base and J 0 bases, leaving 3 bases between the germline ends. CDR3 size: 13 residues. CDR3 in amino acids: CASSLDSNYGYTF. The CDR3 bases are TGTGCCAGCAGCTTAGACTCTAACTATGGCTACACCTTC.

This clone was recorded many times. Other nucleotide sequences in the sample specify the same CDR3. The rearrangement uses TRBV30 and TRBJ2-1; D remains unclear. The V gene's germline CDR1 is GTSNPN and CDR2 SVGIG (reference sequence). Deletions cut 0 bases from V and 4 bases from J, with 10 bases between. The CDR3 consists of 14 residues. This CDR3 reads CAWSVGGPYNEQFF. For the CDR3, the DNA is TGTGCCTGGAGTGTTGGCGGTCCATACAATGAGCAGTTCTTC.

The chain employs TRBV12-3 or TRBV12-4 and TRBJ1-2, with unresolved D. The V end was cut by 4 bases, the J end by 7 bases, with 13 bases between. This CDR3 spans 13 amino acids. The CDR3 here is CASSYAGGSGYTF. The DNA of the CDR3 is TGTGCCAGCAGTTACGCCGGAGGTAGTGGCTACACCTTC.

The chain is built from TRBV9 and TRBJ2-7; D is perhaps TRBD1 (6 bases). CDR1 and CDR2 (germline): SGDLS, YYNGEE. Trimming left V 4 bases short and J 2 bases short, with 13 bases between. The CDR3 covers 14 residues. CDR3 bases: TGTGCCAGCAGCCCGTCGACAGGAACCTACGAGCAGTACTTC. This encodes CASSPSTGTYEQYF.